The entry below describes one T cell receptor beta chain. Sequenced by immunoSEQ multiplex PCR; TCRdb stores in-frame clones only, minus some. The top ten clones hold 3.5% to 5.5% of a sample with approximately 180,000 clones, about 90% of them seen once. This specimen comes from a study of T cell responses to AZD1222 COVID-19 vaccine. The V and J ends lost 4 bases and 5 bases, in that order; junction bases with no gene match: 15. CDR3 length: 18 amino acids. The germline gives CDR1 MDHEN, CDR2 SYDVKM. The gene calls are TRBV28 and TRBJ2-7, with TRBD2 identical over 12 bases. The sequence came from an adult who received the MenACWY meningococcal vaccine as a control. The source material was peripheral blood, sampled 28 days after the second dose of the MenACWY control vaccine. This CDR3 reads CASSYLVWSSGRGNEQYF. CDR3 coding DNA: TGTGCCAGCAGTTACCTCGTTTGGTCTAGCGGGAGGGGCAACGAGCAGTACTTC.